At least ten counts were recorded for the clone carrying this T cell receptor (beta chain). Its antigen is as yet unknown. Via MiXCR, TCRdb re-called the 5' RACE reads, giving one row per CDR3 protein. This table holds hundreds of thousands of distinct CDR3 sequences, roughly 20% found once. The CDR3 totals 14 residues. V was clipped by 3 bases and J by 0 bases, with 3 bases between them. Looked up from germline, CDR1 is MNHNS and CDR2 is SASEGT. These data originate in a study of T-cell memory formation after mild COVID-19. About the research overall: Across donors, TCR clusters were largely donor specific.

General study points: The appearance of some responding clones in pre-infection memory suggested that cross-reactive memory joined.

V is TRBV6-1 and J is TRBJ2-6; D is unresolved. What was sequenced was PBMCs or a T cell subset sorted from them (not recorded which). This sequence originates from an adult woman who had mild COVID-19 (a few samples of this study predate the infection). Cell type and time point are not known. The CDR3 DNA reads TGTGCCAGCAGTGACAACTCTGGGGCCAACGTCCTGACTTTC. Its translation is CASSDNSGANVLTF.